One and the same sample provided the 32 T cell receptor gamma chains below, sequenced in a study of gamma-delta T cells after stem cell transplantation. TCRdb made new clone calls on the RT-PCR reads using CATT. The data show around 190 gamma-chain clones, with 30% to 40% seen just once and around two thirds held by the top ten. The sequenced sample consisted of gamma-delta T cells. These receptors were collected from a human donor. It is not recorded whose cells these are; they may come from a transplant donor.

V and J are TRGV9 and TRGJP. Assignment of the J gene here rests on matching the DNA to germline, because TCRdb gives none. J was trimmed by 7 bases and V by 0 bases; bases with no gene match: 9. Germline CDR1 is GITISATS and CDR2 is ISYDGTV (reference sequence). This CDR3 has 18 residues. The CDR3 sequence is CALWEVQGGELGKKIKVF. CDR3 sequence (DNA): TGTGCCTTGTGGGAGGTGCAAGGGGGCGAGTTGGGCAAAAAAATCAAGGTATTT.

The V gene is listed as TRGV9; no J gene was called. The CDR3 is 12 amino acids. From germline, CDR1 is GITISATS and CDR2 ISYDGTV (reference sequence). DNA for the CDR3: TGTGCCTTGTGGGAGGTGCGAGAGGAGAAAGTATTT. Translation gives CALWEVREEKVF.

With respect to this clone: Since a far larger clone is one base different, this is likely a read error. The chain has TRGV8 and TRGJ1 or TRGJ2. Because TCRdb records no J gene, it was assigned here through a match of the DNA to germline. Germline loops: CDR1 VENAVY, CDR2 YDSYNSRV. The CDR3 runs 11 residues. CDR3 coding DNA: TGTGCAACCTGGGATTATTATAAGAAACTCTTT. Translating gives CATWDYYKKLF.

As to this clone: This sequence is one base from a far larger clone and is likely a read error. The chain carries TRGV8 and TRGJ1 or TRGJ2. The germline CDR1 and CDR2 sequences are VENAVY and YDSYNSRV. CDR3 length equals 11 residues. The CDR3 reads CATWDYYKNLF. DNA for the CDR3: TGTGCCACCTGGGATTATTATAAGAACCTCTTT.

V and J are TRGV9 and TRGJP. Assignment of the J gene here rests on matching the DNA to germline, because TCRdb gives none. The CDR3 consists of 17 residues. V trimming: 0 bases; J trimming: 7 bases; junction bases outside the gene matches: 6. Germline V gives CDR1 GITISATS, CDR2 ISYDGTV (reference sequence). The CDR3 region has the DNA TGTGCCTTGTGGGAGGTGCTTTCGGAGTTGGGCAAAAAAATCAAGGTATTT. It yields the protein CALWEVLSELGKKIKVF.

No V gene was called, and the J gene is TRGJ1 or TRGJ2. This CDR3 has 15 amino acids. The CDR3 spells CALWEVKLNYYKKLF. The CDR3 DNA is TGTGCCTTGTGGGAGGTCAAGCTGAATTATTATAAGAAACTCTTT.

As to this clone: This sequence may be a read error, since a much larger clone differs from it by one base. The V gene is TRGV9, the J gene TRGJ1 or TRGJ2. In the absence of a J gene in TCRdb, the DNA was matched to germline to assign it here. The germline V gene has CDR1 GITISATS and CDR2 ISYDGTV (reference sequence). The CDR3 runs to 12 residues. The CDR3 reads CALWETYHKKLF. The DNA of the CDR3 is TGTGCCTTGTGGGAGACTTATCATAAGAAACTCTTT.

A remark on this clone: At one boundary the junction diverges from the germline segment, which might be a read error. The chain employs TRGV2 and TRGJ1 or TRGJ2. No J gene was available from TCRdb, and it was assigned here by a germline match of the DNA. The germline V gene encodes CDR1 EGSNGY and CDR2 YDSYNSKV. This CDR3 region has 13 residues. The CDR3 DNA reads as TGTGCCACCTGGGGCGGGCTATATTATAAGAAACTCTTT. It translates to CATWGGLYYKKLF.

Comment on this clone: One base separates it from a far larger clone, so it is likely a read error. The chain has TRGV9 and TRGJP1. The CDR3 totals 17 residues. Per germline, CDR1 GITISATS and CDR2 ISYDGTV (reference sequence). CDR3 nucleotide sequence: TGTGCCTTGTGGGAGGTGCGAGGTAATACCGCTGGTTGGTTCAAGATATTT. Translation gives CALWEVRGNTAGWFKIF.

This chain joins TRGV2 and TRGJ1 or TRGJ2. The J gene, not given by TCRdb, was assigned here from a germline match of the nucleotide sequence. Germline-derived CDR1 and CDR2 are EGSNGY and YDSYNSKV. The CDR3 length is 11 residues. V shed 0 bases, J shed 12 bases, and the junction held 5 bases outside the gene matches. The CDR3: CATWDGRRKLF. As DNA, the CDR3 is TGTGCCACCTGGGACGGGCGTCGGAAACTCTTT.

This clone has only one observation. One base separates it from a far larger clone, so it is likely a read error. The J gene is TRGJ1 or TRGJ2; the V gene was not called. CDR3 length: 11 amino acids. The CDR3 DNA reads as TGTGCCACCTGGGATTATTCTAAGAAACTCTTT. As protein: CATWDYSKKLF.

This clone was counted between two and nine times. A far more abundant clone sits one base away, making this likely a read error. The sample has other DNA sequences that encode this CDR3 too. The DNA for the CDR3 is TGTGCCACCTGGGACGGGCCGATTGGTACTGGCTGGTTCAAGATATTT. Translating it yields CATWDGPIGTGWFKIF. V is TRGV2 and J is TRGJP1. Because TCRdb records no J gene, it was assigned here through a match of the DNA to germline. The CDR3 has 16 residues. Per the germline V gene, CDR1 is EGSNGY and CDR2 is YDSYNSKV.

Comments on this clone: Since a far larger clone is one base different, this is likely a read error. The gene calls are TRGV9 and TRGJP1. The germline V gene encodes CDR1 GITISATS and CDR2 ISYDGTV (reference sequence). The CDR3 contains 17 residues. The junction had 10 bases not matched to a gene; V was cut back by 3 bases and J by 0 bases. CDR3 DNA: TGTGCCTTGTGGGAGTTGCGAGGTAATACCACTGGTTGGTTCAAGATATTT. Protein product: CALWELRGNTTGWFKIF.

CDR3 coding DNA: TGTGCCTTGTGGGAGCCGCAAGAGTTGGGCAAAAAAATCAAGGTATTT. Translation: CALWEPQELGKKIKVF. The rearrangement joins TRGV9 to TRGJP. Assignment of the J gene here rests on matching the DNA to germline, because TCRdb gives none. V trimming: 3 bases; J trimming: 3 bases; junction bases outside the gene matches: 2. The germline V gene has CDR1 GITISATS and CDR2 ISYDGTV (reference sequence). The CDR3 loop spans 16 amino acids.

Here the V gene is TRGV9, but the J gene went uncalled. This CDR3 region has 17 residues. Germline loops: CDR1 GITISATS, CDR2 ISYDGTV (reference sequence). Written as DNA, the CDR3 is TGTGCCTTGTGGGAGGTGCGGGTAGAGTTGTGCAAAAAAAACAAGGTCTTT. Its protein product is CALWEVRVELCKKNKVF.

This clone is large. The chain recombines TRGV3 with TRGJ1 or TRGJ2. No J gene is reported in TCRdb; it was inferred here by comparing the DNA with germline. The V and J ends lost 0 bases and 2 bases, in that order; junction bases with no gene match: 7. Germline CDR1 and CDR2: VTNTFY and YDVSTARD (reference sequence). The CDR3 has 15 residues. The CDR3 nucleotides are TGTGCCACCTGGGACAGGCCCCTTTATTATTATAAGAAACTCTTT. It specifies CATWDRPLYYYKKLF.

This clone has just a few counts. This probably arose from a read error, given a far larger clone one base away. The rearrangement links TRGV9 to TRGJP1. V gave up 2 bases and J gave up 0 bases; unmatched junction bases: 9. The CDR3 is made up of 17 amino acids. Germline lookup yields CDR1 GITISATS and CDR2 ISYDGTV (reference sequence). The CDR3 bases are TGTGCCTTGTGGGAGGGGCGAGGTAATACCACTGGTTGGTTCAAGATATTT. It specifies CALWEGRGNTTGWFKIF.

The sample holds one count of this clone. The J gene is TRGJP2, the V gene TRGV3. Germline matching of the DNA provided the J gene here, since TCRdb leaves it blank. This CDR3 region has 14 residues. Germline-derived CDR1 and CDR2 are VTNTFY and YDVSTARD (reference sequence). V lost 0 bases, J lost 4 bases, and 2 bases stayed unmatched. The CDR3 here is CATWDRHSDWIKTF. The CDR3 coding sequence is TGTGCCACCTGGGACAGGCATAGTGATTGGATCAAGACGTTT.

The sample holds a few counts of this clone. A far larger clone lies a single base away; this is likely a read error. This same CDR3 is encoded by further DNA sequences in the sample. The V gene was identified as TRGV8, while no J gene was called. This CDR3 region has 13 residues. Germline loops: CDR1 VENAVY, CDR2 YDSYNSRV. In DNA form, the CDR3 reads TGTGCCACCTGGGATAGATATCTGGGAAAGAAGCTCTTT. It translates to CATWDRYLGKKLF.

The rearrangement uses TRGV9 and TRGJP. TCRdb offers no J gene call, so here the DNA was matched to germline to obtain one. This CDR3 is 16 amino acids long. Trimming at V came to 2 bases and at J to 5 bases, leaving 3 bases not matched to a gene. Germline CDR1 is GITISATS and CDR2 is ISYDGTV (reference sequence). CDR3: CALWEGKELGKKIKVF. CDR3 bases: TGTGCCTTGTGGGAGGGGAAAGAGTTGGGCAAAAAAATCAAGGTATTT.

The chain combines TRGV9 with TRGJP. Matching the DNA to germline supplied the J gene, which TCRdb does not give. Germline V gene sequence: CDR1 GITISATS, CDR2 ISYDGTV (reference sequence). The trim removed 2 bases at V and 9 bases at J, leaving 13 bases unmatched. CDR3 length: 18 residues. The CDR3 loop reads CALWEAPGGGLGKKIKVF. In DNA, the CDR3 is TGTGCCTTGTGGGAGGCCCCAGGTGGCGGGTTGGGCAAAAAAATCAAGGTATTT.

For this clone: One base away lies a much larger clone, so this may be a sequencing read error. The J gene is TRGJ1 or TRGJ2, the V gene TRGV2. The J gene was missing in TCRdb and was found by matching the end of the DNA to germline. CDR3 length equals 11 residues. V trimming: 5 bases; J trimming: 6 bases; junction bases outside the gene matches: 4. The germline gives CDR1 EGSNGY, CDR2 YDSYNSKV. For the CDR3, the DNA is TGTGCCACCTGGGGCGGTTATAAGAAACTCTTT. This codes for CATWGGYKKLF.

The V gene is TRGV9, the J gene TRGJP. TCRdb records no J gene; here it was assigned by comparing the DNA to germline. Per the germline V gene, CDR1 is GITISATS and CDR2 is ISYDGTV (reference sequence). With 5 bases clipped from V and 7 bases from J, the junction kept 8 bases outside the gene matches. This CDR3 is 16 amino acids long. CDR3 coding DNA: TGTGCCTTGTGGGTTATAGTGGAGTTGGGCAAAAAAATCAAGGTATTT. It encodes CALWVIVELGKKIKVF.

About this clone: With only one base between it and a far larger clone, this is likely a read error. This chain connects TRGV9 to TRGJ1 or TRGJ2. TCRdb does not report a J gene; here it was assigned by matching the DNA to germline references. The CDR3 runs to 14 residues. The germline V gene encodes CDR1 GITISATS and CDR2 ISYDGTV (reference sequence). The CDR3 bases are TGTGCCTTGTGGGATGCAGCGAATAATTATAAGAAACTCTTT. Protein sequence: CALWDAANNYKKLF.

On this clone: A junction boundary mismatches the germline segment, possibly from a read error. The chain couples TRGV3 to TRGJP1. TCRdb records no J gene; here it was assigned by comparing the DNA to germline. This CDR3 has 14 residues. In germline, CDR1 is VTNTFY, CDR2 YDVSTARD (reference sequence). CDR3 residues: CATWYHTNGWFKIF. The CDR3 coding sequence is TGTGCCACCTGGTATCATACCAATGGTTGGTTCAAGATATTT.

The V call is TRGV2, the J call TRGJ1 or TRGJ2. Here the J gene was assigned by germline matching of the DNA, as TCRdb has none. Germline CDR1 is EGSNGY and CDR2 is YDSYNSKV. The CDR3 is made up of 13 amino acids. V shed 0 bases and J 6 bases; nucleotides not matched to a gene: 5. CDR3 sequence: CATWDGLVYKKLF. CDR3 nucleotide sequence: TGTGCCACCTGGGACGGGCTTGTTTATAAGAAACTCTTT.

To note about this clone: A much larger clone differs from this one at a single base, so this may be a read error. For the CDR3, the DNA is TGTGCCTTGTGGGATACTTATTATAAGAAACTCTTT. Translated: CALWDTYYKKLF. The chain couples TRGV9 to TRGJ1 or TRGJ2. TCRdb lists no J gene, so it was determined here by aligning the DNA to germline. V trimming: 4 bases; J trimming: 3 bases; junction bases outside the gene matches: 3. CDR3 size: 12 residues. CDR1 and CDR2 (germline): GITISATS, ISYDGTV (reference sequence).

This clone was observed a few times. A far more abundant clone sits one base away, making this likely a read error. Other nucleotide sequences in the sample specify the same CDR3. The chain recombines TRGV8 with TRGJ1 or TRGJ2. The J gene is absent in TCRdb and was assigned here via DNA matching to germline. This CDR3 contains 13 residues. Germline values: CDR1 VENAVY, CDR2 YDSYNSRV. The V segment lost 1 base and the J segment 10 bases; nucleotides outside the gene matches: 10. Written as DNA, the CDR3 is TGTGCCACCTGGGATAGATACCTGGGAAAGAAACTCTTT. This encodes CATWDRYLGKKLF.

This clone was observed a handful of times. CDR3: CATWDVLHYKKLF. Written as DNA, the CDR3 is TGTGCCACCTGGGACGTCTTGCATTATAAGAAACTCTTT. The chain uses TRGV2 and TRGJ1 or TRGJ2. CDR3 size: 13 residues. The V and J ends lost 2 bases and 5 bases, in that order; junction bases with no gene match: 6. Germline assignment: CDR1 EGSNGY and CDR2 YDSYNSKV.

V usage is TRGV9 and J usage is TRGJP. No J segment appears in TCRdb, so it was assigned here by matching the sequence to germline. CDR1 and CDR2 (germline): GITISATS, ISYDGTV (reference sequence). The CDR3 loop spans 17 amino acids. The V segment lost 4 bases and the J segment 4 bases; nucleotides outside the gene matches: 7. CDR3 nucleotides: TGTGCCTTGTGGGACCCACTTCAAGAGTTGGGCAAAAAAATCAAGGTATTT. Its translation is CALWDPLQELGKKIKVF.

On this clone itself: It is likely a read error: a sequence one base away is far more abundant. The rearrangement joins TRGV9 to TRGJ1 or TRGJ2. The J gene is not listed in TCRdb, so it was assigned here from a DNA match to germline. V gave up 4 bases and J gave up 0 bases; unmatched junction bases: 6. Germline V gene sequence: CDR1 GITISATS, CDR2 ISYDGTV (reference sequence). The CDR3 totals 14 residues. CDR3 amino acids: CALWDEANYYKKLF. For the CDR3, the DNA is TGTGCCTTGTGGGATGAAGCGAATTATTATAAGAAACTCTTT.

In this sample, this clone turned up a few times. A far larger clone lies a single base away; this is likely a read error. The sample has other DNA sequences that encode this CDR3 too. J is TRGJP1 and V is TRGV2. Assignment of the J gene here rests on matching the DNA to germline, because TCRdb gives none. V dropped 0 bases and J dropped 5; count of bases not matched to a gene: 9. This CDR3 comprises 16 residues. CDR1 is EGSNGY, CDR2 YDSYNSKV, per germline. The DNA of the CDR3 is TGTGCCACCTGGGACGGGCCGATTGGGACTGGTTGGTTCAAGATATTT. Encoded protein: CATWDGPIGTGWFKIF.